Below, 27 T cell receptor beta chains from the same sample are listed, as sequenced in a study of tissue T cells after allogeneic stem cell transplantation. Time point of the sample: mouse harvest day 14 after allogeneic transplant. Mouse grafts combined 10^7 T-cell-depleted bone marrow cells with 10^6 splenic CD5+ T cells. Profiled with immunoSEQ multiplex PCR; TCRdb holds only in-frame clones, not every one. The data show approximately 2,100 clones, roughly 48% seen once. The sequenced sample was liver tissue. The receptor source for this set is a female BALB/c mouse given C57BL/6 T cells with graft-versus-host disease after an allogeneic hematopoietic cell transplant.

With regard to this clone: Gene and germline names: mouse. The CDR3 is cut off 1 residue early in the read; its end comes from the germline J gene. The V gene is TRBV5, the J gene TRBJ2-2; 10 bases align to TRBD1. The V gene's germline CDR1 is LGHNA and CDR2 YNLKQL (reference sequence). The CDR3 extends over 16 amino acids. J gave up 1 base and V 4 bases, and 3 bases lay outside the gene matches. CDR3 sequence reads: CASSPGTGENTGQLYF. CDR3 DNA, as far as it was read: TGTGCCAGCAGCCCCGGGACAGGGGAAAACACCGGGCAGCTCTAC.

Notes on this clone: The germline and genes are mouse ones. The CDR3 is cut off 1 residue early in the read; its end comes from the germline J gene. The V and J genes are TRBV12-2 and TRBJ1-4, with 12 nucleotides matching TRBD1. CDR1 and CDR2 (germline): SGHLS, HYDKME. This CDR3 contains 16 residues. V was clipped by 2 bases and J by 3 bases; unmatched bases: 3. CDR3: CASSPGTGGPNERLFF. CDR3 bases read: TGTGCCAGCTCTCCCGGGACAGGGGGCCCCAACGAAAGATTATTT.

A remark on this clone: The gene symbols are mouse symbols. The read falls 1 residue short of the CDR3 end, and the missing part is taken from the germline J gene. This chain connects TRBV29 to TRBJ2-5; D not certain. The CDR3 length is 11 residues. Germline CDR1 and CDR2: MSHET and SYDVDS. The germline V and J ends were trimmed by 4 bases and 6 bases, with 5 bases remaining between them. CDR3 protein: CASSYPDTQYF. The sequenced CDR3 bases are TGTGCTAGCAGTTACCCGGACACCCAGTAC.

Worth noting for this clone: The gene names here belong to mouse. The sequence runs out 1 residue before the end of the CDR3; the remainder is reconstructed from the germline J gene. The gene calls are TRBV5 and TRBJ1-6, with D perhaps matching TRBD1 (5 bases). TRBJ1-6 is reported as an ORF; its role is uncertain. CDR3 size: 14 residues. Germline values: CDR1 LGHNA, CDR2 YNLKQL (reference sequence). Trimming removed 3 bases from V and 3 bases from J, with 6 bases in between. CDR3 bases read: TGTGCCAGCAGCCATCAGGGCTATAATTCGCCCCTCTAC. It translates to CASSHQGYNSPLY. The full CDR3 reads CASSHQGYNSPLYF.

In the case of this clone: One end of the junction fails to match germline, which may point to a read error. The listed genes are named as in mouse. Coverage ceases 1 residue before the CDR3 finishes, and the germline J gene fills in the end. This chain connects TRBV20 to TRBJ2-3; the D call may be TRBD1 or TRBD2 (5 bases each). The germline V gene has CDR1 GFQATS and CDR2 STVNSAI. The CDR3 runs to 16 residues. The CDR3 here is CGPRAWRGASAETLYF. Incomplete CDR3 DNA: TGTGGTCCTAGGGCCTGGCGGGGCGCGAGTGCAGAAACGCTGTAT.

Worth noting for this clone: Here the gene names and germline are mouse. The CDR3 end is not reached by the read, which stops 1 residue before it; the germline J gene fills it in. The chain employs TRBV13-3 and TRBJ2-7; 8 bases line up with TRBD2. Losses at the gene ends were 4 bases for V and 7 bases for J; bases not matched to a gene: 7. This CDR3 is built from 13 residues. Per the germline V gene, CDR1 is NNHDY and CDR2 is SYVADS. Incomplete CDR3 DNA: TGTGCCAGCAGTCCCGGGGGGGCGGGAGAACAGTAC. Encoded protein: CASSPGGAGEQY. In full, the CDR3 is CASSPGGAGEQYF.

Of note for this clone: The germline and genes are mouse ones. Coverage ceases 1 residue before the CDR3 finishes, and the germline J gene fills in the end. The J gene is TRBJ1-2, the V gene TRBV29; 9 bases agree with TRBD1. The CDR3 spans 15 residues. V dropped 6 bases and J dropped 5; count of bases not matched to a gene: 10. Germline CDR1 and CDR2: MSHET and SYDVDS. CDR3 amino acids: CASRGDREQGSDYTF. The sequenced part of the CDR3 DNA is TGTGCTAGCAGGGGGGACAGGGAGCAAGGGTCCGACTACACC.

In regard to this clone: Gene names denote mouse genes. The missing CDR3 end, 1 residue past where the read stops, is filled in from the germline J gene. This CDR3 is also generated by other DNA sequences in the sample. This sequence joins TRBV26 and TRBJ1-6, with D uncertain. TRBJ1-6 is designated an ORF whose function remains uncertain. Looked up from germline, CDR1 is KGHPV and CDR2 is FQNQEV (reference sequence). The V end was cut by 4 bases, the J end by 3 bases, with 7 bases between. This CDR3 spans 14 amino acids. Incomplete CDR3 DNA: TGTGCCAGCAGTCAAGGCAGCTATAATTCGCCCCTCTAC. It yields the protein CASSQGSYNSPLY. The CDR3 in full is CASSQGSYNSPLYF.

This clone occurred once. Germline and genes: mouse. Sequencing ends 1 residue short of the CDR3 end; the germline J gene provides the rest. This chain uses TRBV16 with TRBJ1-1; D not resolved. The length of the CDR3 is 15 residues. Trimming pared 5 bases from V and 0 bases from J, leaving 13 bases between. The germline V gene encodes CDR1 SGHSA and CDR2 FRNQAP. The CDR3 sequence: CASSALRAANTEVFF. The covered CDR3 bases are TGTGCAAGCAGCGCCCTCCGGGCTGCAAACACAGAAGTCTTC. Looking up the rest from reference TRBV16 and TRBJ1-1 gives the full variable domain: NAGVIQTPRHKVTGKGQEATLWCEPISGHSAVFWYRQTIVQGLEFLTYFRNQAPIDDSGMPKERFSAQMPNQSHSTLKIQSTQPQDSAVYLCASSALRAANTEVFFGKGTRLTVV.

Concerning this clone itself: All gene names here are mouse names. The read is 1 residue too short to cover the CDR3 end, so that end is filled in from the germline J gene. This sequence joins TRBV26 and TRBJ2-5, with unresolved D. The CDR3 runs 14 residues. Germline CDR1 reads KGHPV; CDR2 reads FQNQEV (reference sequence). Trimming removed 3 bases from V and 0 bases from J, with 7 bases in between. Incomplete CDR3 DNA: TGTGCCAGCAGTCTCGTAATTAACCAAGACACCCAGTAC. Its translation: CASSLVINQDTQY. The entire CDR3 is CASSLVINQDTQYF.

A word on this clone: Genes and germline come from the mouse. The CDR3 extends 1 residue past the end of the read, so its final part is completed from the germline J gene. The chain recombines TRBV17 with TRBJ2-7; D may be TRBD1 (5 bases). Germline CDR1 reads MNHDT; CDR2 reads YYDKIL. The CDR3 runs to 11 residues. Trimming took off 3 bases at V and 7 bases at J, with 7 bases between the two ends. The CDR3 sequence is CASSSEGEQYF. The covered CDR3 bases are TGTGCTAGCAGTAGCGAGGGGGAACAGTAC.

This clone came up a few times. Gene labels here are mouse ones. CDR3 in amino acids: CASSPGLGPQDTQYF. CDR3 DNA (partial): TGTGCCAGCAGTCCAGGACTGGGGCCTCAAGACACCCAGTAC. This chain connects TRBV14 to TRBJ2-5; the match to TRBD2 covers 9 bases. The missing CDR3 end, 1 residue past where the read stops, is filled in from the germline J gene. The CDR3 consists of 15 residues. The junction had 6 bases not matched to a gene; V was cut back by 4 bases and J by 3 bases. Germline assignment: CDR1 SGHDT and CDR2 FRDEAV. Together with reference TRBV14 and TRBJ2-5, the CDR3 gives the full variable domain: EAGVTQSPRYAVLQEGQAVSFWCDPISGHDTLYWYQQPRDQGPQLLVYFRDEAVIDNSQLPSDRFSAVRPKGTNSTLKIQSAKQGDTATYLCASSPGLGPQDTQYFGPGTRLLVL.

A note on this clone: Gene names and germline refer to mouse. Read sequence stops 1 residue before the CDR3 end, and the germline J gene provides the missing end. The V and J genes are TRBV13-2 and TRBJ2-4, with 11 nucleotides matching TRBD2. Germline V gives CDR1 NNHNN, CDR2 SYGAGS (reference sequence). This CDR3 has 15 residues. With 1 base clipped from V and 4 bases from J, the junction kept 2 bases outside the gene matches. Incomplete CDR3 DNA: TGTGCCAGCGGTGATACTGGGGGGGCTGAAAACACCTTGTAC. Protein sequence: CASGDTGGAENTLY. The full CDR3 protein is CASGDTGGAENTLYF.

Comment on this clone: The genes are named according to mouse. The read comes to an end 1 residue before the CDR3 does, leaving the germline J gene to fill in the end. The chain links TRBV26 to TRBJ2-7; 9 bases match TRBD2. Germline CDR1 reads KGHPV; CDR2 reads FQNQEV (reference sequence). V was clipped by 2 bases and J by 4 bases; unmatched bases: 0. The CDR3 has 13 residues. Here the CDR3 reads CASSLTGGYEQYF. CDR3 bases read: TGTGCCAGCAGTCTGACTGGGGGGTATGAACAGTAC.

In the case of this clone: Gene names refer to mouse genes. Read sequence stops 1 residue before the CDR3 end, and the germline J gene provides the missing end. This rearrangement joins TRBV5 to TRBJ1-1; D not certain. The CDR3 is made up of 15 amino acids. V was shortened by 0 bases and J by 0 bases, with 8 bases between the two germline ends. In germline, CDR1 is LGHNA, CDR2 YNLKQL (reference sequence). The sequenced part of the CDR3 DNA is TGTGCCAGCAGCCAAGATGGGGTGGCAAACACAGAAGTCTTC. Translating it yields CASSQDGVANTEVF. The entire CDR3 reads CASSQDGVANTEVFF.

This clone was found a few times. Gene names are the mouse ones. The observed sequence ends 1 residue before the CDR3 terminus, with the missing tail filled in from the germline J gene. The V gene is TRBV15, the J gene TRBJ2-2; either TRBD1 or TRBD2 may fit D (5 bases each). V was trimmed by 6 bases and J by 4 bases, leaving 6 bases between them. The V gene's germline CDR1 is SGHND and CDR2 FRSKSL. The length of the CDR3 is 12 residues. CDR3 amino acids: CASRGTTGQLYF. The covered CDR3 bases are TGTGCCAGCAGGGGGACCACCGGGCAGCTCTAC.

Comments on this clone: The gene names here belong to mouse. The DNA ends 1 residue before the CDR3 does, and the rest of the CDR3 is filled in from the germline J gene. The chain carries TRBV29 and TRBJ2-4; D unclear. CDR1 MSHET and CDR2 SYDVDS come from the germline V gene. The CDR3 covers 12 residues. Trimming took off 2 bases at V and 4 bases at J, with 4 bases between the two ends. Partial CDR3 DNA: TGTGCTAGCAGTTTACAAGAAAACACCTTGTAC. Protein sequence: CASSLQENTLY. The whole CDR3 is CASSLQENTLYF.

With regard to this clone: Mouse names are used for the genes. The read ends 1 residue early relative to the CDR3; the germline J gene fills the gap. The chain links TRBV4 to TRBJ1-5; no clear D gene. Germline CDR1 reads LGHDT; CDR2 reads YNNKQL (reference sequence). There are 13 residues in the CDR3. Trimming pared 4 bases from V and 5 bases from J, leaving 9 bases between. The sequenced CDR3 bases are TGTGCCAGCAGCTCAACACCCCACCAGGCTCCGCTT. Its translation is CASSSTPHQAPL. The CDR3 in its entirety is CASSSTPHQAPLF.

Comment on this clone: These gene names are mouse names. The read finishes 1 residue shy of the CDR3 end, and the germline J gene is used to complete it. This chain links TRBV15 with TRBJ2-7; 10 bases align to TRBD2. Germline CDR1 and CDR2: SGHND and FRSKSL. V dropped 6 bases and J dropped 7; count of bases not matched to a gene: 6. The CDR3 is made up of 13 amino acids. CDR3 DNA, as far as it was read: TGTGCCAGCAGAGCTGGGGGGGCGCAGGAACAGTAC. Translation gives CASRAGGAQEQY. The complete CDR3 sequence is CASRAGGAQEQYF.

This clone was observed a handful of times. Gene names are the mouse ones. The read terminates 1 residue ahead of where the CDR3 ends, so the germline J gene completes it. The chain uses TRBV16 and TRBJ2-4; D possibly corresponds to TRBD1 (8 bases). The germline gives CDR1 SGHSA, CDR2 FRNQAP. The CDR3 consists of 14 residues. V was clipped by 2 bases and J by 4 bases, with 10 bases between them. The CDR3 reads CASSLTGGENTLYF. Partial CDR3 DNA: TGTGCAAGCAGCTTAACAGGGGGGGAAAACACCTTGTAC.

Notes on this clone: The genes and germline here are from mouse. The observed sequence ends 1 residue before the CDR3 terminus, with the missing tail filled in from the germline J gene. The chain couples TRBV14 to TRBJ1-5, with D uncertain. Per germline, CDR1 SGHDT and CDR2 FRDEAV. V was shortened by 4 bases and J by 0 bases, with 2 bases between the two germline ends. The CDR3 has 12 amino acids. The part of the CDR3 DNA that was read is TGTGCCAGCAGTCGTAACAACCAGGCTCCGCTT. Translation: CASSRNNQAPL. The complete CDR3 sequence is CASSRNNQAPLF.

By share, this clone counts as medium-sized. Mouse gene names and germline throughout. The CDR3 goes on 1 residue after the read ends, and that part is filled in from the germline J gene. The chain couples TRBV2 to TRBJ1-6; 8 bases map to TRBD1. TRBJ1-6 is an ORF for which the function is uncertain. V lost 0 bases, J lost 7 bases, and 2 bases stayed unmatched. The CDR3 has 15 residues. Germline V gene data show CDR1 as LGHNA and CDR2 as YSYQKL. The CDR3 sequence is CASSQDQGANSPLYF. The CDR3 DNA, read in part, is TGTGCCAGCAGCCAAGATCAGGGGGCAAATTCGCCCCTCTAC.

Notes on this clone: Gene names and germline refer to mouse. The read terminates 1 residue before the CDR3 end, so the remaining end is supplied by the germline J gene. The rearrangement links TRBV13-1 to TRBJ2-2; TRBD2 matches at 8 bases. The length of the CDR3 is 15 residues. The ends lost 0 bases at V and 3 bases at J; junction bases unmatched: 1. The V gene's germline CDR1 is NSHNY and CDR2 SYGAGN. CDR3 DNA, as far as it was read: TGTGCCAGCAGTGATGCTGGGGGGCACACCGGGCAGCTCTAC. It yields the protein CASSDAGGHTGQLY. Given in full, the CDR3 is CASSDAGGHTGQLYF.

This clone has just a few counts. Gene names refer to mouse genes. Read data end 1 residue before the CDR3 end; the end is taken from the germline J gene. V gene TRBV13-2 combines with J gene TRBJ2-2, with 10 nucleotides matching TRBD2. The V gene end was trimmed by 5 bases and the J gene end by 2 bases; junction bases not matched to a gene: 9. CDR1 is NNHNN, CDR2 SYGAGS, per germline (reference sequence). This CDR3 region has 17 residues. CDR3 sequence reads: CASGPPGLGRNTGQLYF. Incomplete CDR3 DNA: TGTGCCAGCGGACCACCGGGACTGGGGCGTAACACCGGGCAGCTCTAC.

This clone was found once. Germline and genes: mouse. The read finishes 1 residue shy of the CDR3 end, and the germline J gene is used to complete it. The chain employs TRBV19 and TRBJ1-1; maybe TRBD1 (5 bases). Looked up from germline, CDR1 is FNHDT and CDR2 is SITEND (reference sequence). CDR3 length: 14 amino acids. The V gene lost 2 bases and the J gene lost 0 bases, with 8 bases spanning the gap. Partial CDR3 DNA: TGTGCCAGCAGTATGGCGACAGCAAACACAGAAGTCTTC. Protein product: CASSMATANTEVF. The entire CDR3 reads CASSMATANTEVFF.

As to this clone: The germline and genes are mouse ones. Coverage ceases 1 residue before the CDR3 finishes, and the germline J gene fills in the end. The J gene is TRBJ2-4, the V gene TRBV1, with D perhaps being TRBD1 or TRBD2 (5 bases each). The V gene's germline CDR1 is NSQYPW and CDR2 LRSPGD (reference sequence). The CDR3 covers 14 residues. Trimming took 6 bases from V and 3 from J, leaving 13 bases between them. CDR3 sequence reads: CTCRGPGGQNTLYF. The DNA read from the CDR3 is TGCACCTGCAGGGGCCCCGGGGGACAAAACACCTTGTAC. Looking up the rest from reference TRBV1 and TRBJ2-4 gives the full variable domain: VTLLEQNPRWRLVPRGQAVNLRCILKNSQYPWMSWYQQDLQKQLQWLFTLRSPGDKEVKSLPGADYLATRVTDTELRLQVANMSQGRTLYCTCRGPGGQNTLYFGAGTRLSVL.

By sample share, this clone is medium-sized (0.01 to 0.1%). These gene names are mouse names. The sequenced fragment ends 1 residue before the CDR3 boundary, so the rest is inferred from the germline J gene. This chain connects TRBV29 to TRBJ2-3, with TRBD2 matching 10 bases. CDR3 length: 14 amino acids. CDR1 MSHET and CDR2 SYDVDS come from the germline V gene. V was pared by 8 bases and J by 0 bases, with 2 bases of the junction left unmatched. The CDR3 region is CASGLGVSAETLYF. The part of the CDR3 DNA that was read is TGTGCTAGCGGACTGGGGGTTAGTGCAGAAACGCTGTAT.